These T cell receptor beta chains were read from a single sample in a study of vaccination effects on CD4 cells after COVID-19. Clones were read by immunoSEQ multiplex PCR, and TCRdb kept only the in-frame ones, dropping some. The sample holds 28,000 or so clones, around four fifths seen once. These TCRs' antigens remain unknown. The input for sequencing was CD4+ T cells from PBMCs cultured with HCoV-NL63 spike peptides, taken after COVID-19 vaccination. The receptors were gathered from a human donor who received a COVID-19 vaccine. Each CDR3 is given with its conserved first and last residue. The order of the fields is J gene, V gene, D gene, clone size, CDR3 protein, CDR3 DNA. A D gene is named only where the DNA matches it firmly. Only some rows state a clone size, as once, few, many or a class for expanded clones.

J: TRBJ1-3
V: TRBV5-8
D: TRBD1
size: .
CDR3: CASSVTGGGSGNTIYF
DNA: TGTGCCAGCAGCGTGACAGGGGGCGGCTCTGGAAACACCATATATTTT

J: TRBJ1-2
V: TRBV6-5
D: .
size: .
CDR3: CASDVILGGSYGYTF
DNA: TGTGCCAGCGACGTTATTTTGGGAGGCTCATATGGCTACACCTTC

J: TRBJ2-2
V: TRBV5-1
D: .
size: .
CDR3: CASSFGGSGSTGELFF
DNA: TGCGCCAGCAGCTTTGGGGGTAGTGGTAGCACCGGGGAGCTGTTTTTT

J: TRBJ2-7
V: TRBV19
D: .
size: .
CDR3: CASSKGLGVAYEQYF
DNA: TGTGCCAGTAGTAAGGGATTGGGGGTAGCCTACGAGCAGTACTTC

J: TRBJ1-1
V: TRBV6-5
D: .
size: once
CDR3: CASRQVFEAFF
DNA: TGTGCCAGCAGACAGGTTTTCGAAGCTTTCTTT

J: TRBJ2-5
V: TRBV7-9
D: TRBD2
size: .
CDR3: CASSLLAGETQYF
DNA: TGTGCCAGCAGCCTTCTAGCGGGGGAGACCCAGTACTTC

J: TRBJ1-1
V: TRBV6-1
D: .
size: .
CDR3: CASSEGPGRKNTEAFF
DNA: TGTGCCAGCAGTGAAGGACCGGGACGGAAGAACACTGAAGCTTTCTTT

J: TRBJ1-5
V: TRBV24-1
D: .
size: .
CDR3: CATSDTTDQPQHF
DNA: TGTGCCACCAGTGACACCACTGATCAGCCCCAGCATTTT

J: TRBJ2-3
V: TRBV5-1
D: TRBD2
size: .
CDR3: CASSPGGGGPTDTQYF
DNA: TGCGCCAGCAGCCCGGGGGGCGGGGGGCCCACAGATACGCAGTATTTT

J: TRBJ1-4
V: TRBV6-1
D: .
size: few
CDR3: CASSEVGPNEKLFF
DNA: TGTGCCAGCAGTGAAGTGGGACCCAATGAAAAACTGTTTTTT

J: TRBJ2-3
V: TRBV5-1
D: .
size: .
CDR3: CASSWQGDTDTQYF
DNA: TGCGCCAGCAGCTGGCAAGGGGACACAGATACGCAGTATTTT

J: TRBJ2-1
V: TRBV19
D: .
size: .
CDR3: CASSLGSSYNEQFF
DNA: TGTGCCAGTAGCCTCGGGAGCTCCTACAATGAGCAGTTCTTC

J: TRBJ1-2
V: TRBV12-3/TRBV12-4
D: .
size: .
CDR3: CASSFGAGLGIDF
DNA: TGTGCCAGCAGTTTTGGGGCAGGATTAGGGATAGACTTC

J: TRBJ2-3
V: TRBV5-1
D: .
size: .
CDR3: CASSLGRGSTDTQYF
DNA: TGCGCCAGCAGCTTGGGGCGGGGTAGCACAGATACGCAGTATTTT

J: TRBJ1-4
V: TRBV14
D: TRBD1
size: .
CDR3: CASSQVDYQGARGNEKLFF
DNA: TGTGCCAGCAGCCAAGTGGACTATCAGGGGGCGCGGGGTAATGAAAAACTGTTTTTT

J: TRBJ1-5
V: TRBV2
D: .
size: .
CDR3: CASRAGVLQGNQPQHF
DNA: TGTGCCAGCAGGGCAGGGGTCCTCCAGGGCAATCAGCCCCAGCATTTT

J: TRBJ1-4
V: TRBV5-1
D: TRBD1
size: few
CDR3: CASSDGTVGEKLFF
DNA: TGCGCCAGCAGCGACGGGACAGTTGGTGAAAAACTGTTTTTT

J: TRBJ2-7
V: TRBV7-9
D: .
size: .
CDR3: CASSPARGAREQYF
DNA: TGTGCCAGCAGCCCCGCCCGGGGGGCTCGCGAGCAGTACTTC

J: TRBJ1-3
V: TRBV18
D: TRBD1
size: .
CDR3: CASSPGTGSGNTIYF
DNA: TGTGCCAGCTCCCCCGGGACAGGCTCTGGAAACACCATATATTTT

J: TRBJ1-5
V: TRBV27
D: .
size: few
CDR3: CASSFAGTSNQPQHF
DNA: TGTGCCAGCAGTTTCGCGGGAACGAGCAATCAGCCCCAGCATTTT

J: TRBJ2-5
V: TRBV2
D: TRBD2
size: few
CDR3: CASSEEAGVGETQYF
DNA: TGTGCCAGCAGTGAAGAAGCGGGAGTTGGGGAGACCCAGTACTTC

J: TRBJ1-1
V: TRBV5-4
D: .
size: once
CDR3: CASSFEGPEAFF
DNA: TGTGCCAGCAGCTTCGAGGGTCCTGAAGCTTTCTTT

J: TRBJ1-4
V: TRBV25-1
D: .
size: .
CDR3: CASSATGRGGHEKLFF
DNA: TGTGCCAGCAGCGCAACAGGGCGGGGAGGCCATGAAAAACTGTTTTTT

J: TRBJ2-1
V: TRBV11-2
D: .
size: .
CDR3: CASSLAQNEQFF
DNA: TGTGCCAGCAGCTTAGCCCAGAATGAGCAGTTCTTC

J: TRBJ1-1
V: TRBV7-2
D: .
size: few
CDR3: CASSLVGGRAEAFF
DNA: TGTGCCAGCAGCTTGGTAGGGGGGAGGGCTGAAGCTTTCTTT

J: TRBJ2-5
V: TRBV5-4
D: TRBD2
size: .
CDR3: CASSLRLAGQETQYF
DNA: TGTGCCAGCAGCTTACGACTAGCGGGGCAAGAGACCCAGTACTTC

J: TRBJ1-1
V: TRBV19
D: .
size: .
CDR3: CASSIDHFGGLIFVKTEAFF
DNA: TGTGCCAGTAGTATAGATCATTTTGGGGGGCTTATCTTTGTCAAGACTGAAGCTTTCTTT

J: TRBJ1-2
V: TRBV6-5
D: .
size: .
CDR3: CASSMTGNYGYTF
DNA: TGTGCCAGCAGTATGACAGGCAACTATGGCTACACCTTC

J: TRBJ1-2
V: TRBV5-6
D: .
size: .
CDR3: CASSFMVDGYTF
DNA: TGTGCCAGCAGCTTCATGGTAGATGGCTACACCTTC

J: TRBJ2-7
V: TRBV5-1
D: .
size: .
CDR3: CASSLVDRRGYEQYF
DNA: TGCGCCAGCAGCTTGGTCGATCGTAGGGGTTACGAGCAGTACTTC

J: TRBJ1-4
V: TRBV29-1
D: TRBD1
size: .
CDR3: CSVEYLGQGYEKLFF
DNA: TGCAGCGTTGAATACTTGGGACAGGGTTACGAAAAACTGTTTTTT